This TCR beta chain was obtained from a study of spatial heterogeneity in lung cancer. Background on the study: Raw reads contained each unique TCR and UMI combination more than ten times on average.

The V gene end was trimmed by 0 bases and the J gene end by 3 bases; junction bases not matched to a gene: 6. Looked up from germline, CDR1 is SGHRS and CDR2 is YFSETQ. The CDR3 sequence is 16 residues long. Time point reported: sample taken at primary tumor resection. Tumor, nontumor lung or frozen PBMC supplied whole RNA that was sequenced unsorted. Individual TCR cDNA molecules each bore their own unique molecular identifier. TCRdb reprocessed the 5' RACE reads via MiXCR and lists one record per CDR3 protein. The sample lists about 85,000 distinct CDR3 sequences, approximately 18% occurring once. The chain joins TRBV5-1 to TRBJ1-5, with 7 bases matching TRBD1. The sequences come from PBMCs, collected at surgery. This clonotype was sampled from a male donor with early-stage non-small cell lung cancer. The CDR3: CASSLGPGQHNQPQHF. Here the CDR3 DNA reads TGCGCCAGCAGCTTGGGACCGGGACAGCACAATCAGCCCCAGCATTTT.